This T cell receptor (beta chain) stems from a study of Graves' ophthalmopathy and Graves' hyperthyroidism. This clonotype was recorded many times. Its matching antigen is unknown. Overall study results and limits: A 13-signature model separated ophthalmopathy from stable hyperthyroidism, reaching roughly 85% sensitivity and less than 82% specificity cross-validated. Thyroid clonotypes that were expanded above 0.001 frequency mostly also appeared in blood.

Stable hyperthyroidism meant no ophthalmopathy within 18 months of follow-up. The hyperthyroidism patients had a new diagnosis of under 2 months' duration and were aged 18 to 65. The sequenced template was RNA, covering the TCR beta CDR3 region. First-round RT-PCR employed HTBI primers, with a second-round multiplex PCR after it. TCRdb re-analysed the multiplex PCR reads in MiXCR, keeping a single row per CDR3 protein. The sample carries a few hundred thousand distinct CDR3 sequences, approximately 18% recorded once. V dropped 6 bases and J dropped 9; count of bases not matched to a gene: 14. The CDR3 consists of 16 residues. Germline V CDR1 and CDR2: MGHDK, SYGVNS.

The TCR was taken from an adult woman with stable Graves' hyperthyroidism. The chain carries TRBV25-1 and TRBJ1-6; 7 positions match TRBD1. Sequenced material: peripheral blood. The CDR3 loop reads CASRPEGAKGSSPLHF. Written as DNA, the CDR3 is TGTGCCAGCAGGCCTGAGGGGGCCAAGGGCTCTTCACCCCTCCACTTT.